The rows below give T cell receptor beta chains drawn from one sample of a study of beta chain features in type 1 diabetes. Generated by immunoSEQ multiplex PCR, the TCRdb table keeps only in-frame clones and is missing some. The repertoire has about 710,000 clones, around an eighth of them found once; the top ten carry less than 0.04%. Sequencing was performed on naive CD4+ T cells from blood. The receptors stem from a man between 18 and 29 years old with type 1 diabetes. The CDR3 runs from the conserved cysteine through the conserved F or W. D genes are given only for firm matches. The size of a clone is reported for some rows only, either as once, few or many, or as a class for expanded clones.

TRBJ2-5 | few | . | TRBV7-2 | TGTGCCAGCAGCCCTGGACAGATACAAGAGACCCAGTACTTC | CASSPGQIQETQYF
TRBJ1-1 | few | TRBD1 | TRBV6-6 | TGTGCCAGCAGTTTAGGGACAGCCAATGAAGCTTTCTTT | CASSLGTANEAFF
TRBJ2-7 | . | . | TRBV2 | TGTGCCAGCAGTGATGGGACGATAGAGCAGTACTTC | CASSDGTIEQYF
TRBJ2-4 | few | TRBD1 | TRBV7-2 | TGTGCCAGCAGCTTAGGACAGGGGCTAGCCAAAAACATTCAGTACTTC | CASSLGQGLAKNIQYF
TRBJ2-7 | few | TRBD1 | TRBV6-5 | TGTGCCAGCATCCGGCACGGACAGGGGAAATACGAGCAGTACTTC | CASIRHGQGKYEQYF
TRBJ2-7 | . | . | TRBV25-1 | TGTGCCAGCAGCGCAGGATTTCTTTCCTACGAGCAGTACTTC | CASSAGFLSYEQYF
TRBJ2-7 | few | . | TRBV6-1 | TGTGCCAGCAGTGAAGGGACCTACGAGCAGTACTTC | CASSEGTYEQYF
TRBJ2-5 | . | . | TRBV9 | TGTGCCAGCGCCATGGGGGGACAGATCCAAGAGACCCAGTACTTC | CASAMGGQIQETQYF
TRBJ2-7 | . | TRBD1 | TRBV10-3 | TGTGCCATCCGACAGGGGAGTTCCTACGAGCAGTACTTC | CAIRQGSSYEQYF
TRBJ2-1 | . | TRBD2 | TRBV9 | TGTGCCAGCAGCGACCGACTAGCGGGATACATGAATGAGCAGTTCTTC | CASSDRLAGYMNEQFF
TRBJ1-2 | . | TRBD1 | TRBV4-3 | TGCGCCAGCAGCCAAGACCCAGGGGGCGCCGGATGGGGTGGCTACACCTTC | CASSQDPGGAGWGGYTF
TRBJ2-1 | . | TRBD2 | TRBV11-2 | TGTGCCAGCAGCTGGATTAGCGGGAGGGCAAGGGAAAACAATGAGCAGTTCTTC | CASSWISGRARENNEQFF
TRBJ1-1 | few | . | TRBV25-1 | TGTGCCAGCAGTGAGACTGCCAACACTGAAGCTTTCTTT | CASSETANTEAFF
TRBJ2-7 | . | . | TRBV5-1 | TGCGCCAGCAGTCTCCCCTCCTACGAGCAGTACTTC | CASSLPSYEQYF
TRBJ1-4 | . | TRBD1 | TRBV27 | TGTGCCAGCAGTTTAACAGGGGTAGGAAAACTGTTTTTT | CASSLTGVGKLFF
TRBJ1-2 | few | TRBD1 | TRBV2 | TGTGCCAGCAGTGGACAGGGAAGCTATGGCTACACCTTC | CASSGQGSYGYTF